One sample yielded the 31 T cell receptor beta chains listed below, sequenced in a study of T cell repertoires in cytomegalovirus infection. Antigen specificity for these receptors is unknown. TCRdb re-analysed the reads in MiXCR, keeping a single row per CDR3 protein. The sample shows approximately 730,000 distinct CDR3 sequences, roughly a third of them seen only once. The sequencing used cultured PBMCs, collected from culture after CMV antigen stimulation. The origin of the receptors is a human donor in good health (CMV status not recorded). Some clones in this sample may be carry-over from other donors' samples.

DNA of the CDR3: TGCAGTGCTAGGGGCACTGATACCCAAGAGACCCAGTACTTC. Translating gives CSARGTDTQETQYF. The chain couples TRBV20-1 to TRBJ2-5; D gene uncertain. Trimming took off 3 bases at V and 1 base at J, with 12 bases between the two ends. Germline V CDR1 and CDR2: DFQATT, SNEGSKA (reference sequence). The length of the CDR3 is 14 residues.

This clonotype was found a few times. V is TRBV11-1 and J is TRBJ2-3; 7 nucleotides align to TRBD1. V was pared by 3 bases and J by 1 base, with 1 base of the junction left unmatched. The length of the CDR3 is 14 residues. Germline values: CDR1 SGHAT, CDR2 FQDESV (reference sequence). The CDR3 sequence is CASSFDRGTDTQYF. The CDR3 nucleotides are TGTGCCAGCAGCTTCGACAGGGGCACAGATACGCAGTATTTT.

This clonotype was seen a few times. V and J are TRBV11-2 and TRBJ2-7, with D possibly matching TRBD1 (5 bases). Between the trimmed V and J ends, which lost 5 bases and 3 bases, there was a span of 14 bases. This CDR3 has 14 residues. CDR1 is SGHAT, CDR2 FQNNGV, per germline. The CDR3 sequence: CASSPTLTDYEQYF. The CDR3 DNA reads TGTGCCAGCAGCCCTACCTTGACAGACTACGAGCAGTACTTC.

This clonotype was picked up a small number of times. This chain joins TRBV4-3 and TRBJ1-4; TRBD1 might be the D (6 bases). Trimming took off 3 bases at V and 3 bases at J, with 14 bases between the two ends. The CDR3 contains 16 residues. Germline-derived CDR1 and CDR2 are LGHNA and YSLEER. As DNA, the CDR3 is TGCGCCAGCAGCCAGCGGGGGGCTCGGGCTAATGAAAAACTGTTTTTT. Translating it yields CASSQRGARANEKLFF.

The chain uses TRBV20-1 and TRBJ1-1, with D unclear. The germline V gene has CDR1 DFQATT and CDR2 SNEGSKA (reference sequence). The CDR3 covers 10 residues. Trimming stripped 6 bases from V and 8 bases from J, with 10 bases between. CDR3 sequence reads: CSAEALEAFF. CDR3 nucleotides: TGCAGTGCCGAGGCGTTAGAAGCTTTCTTT.

This clonotype has just a few counts. This rearrangement joins TRBV7-2 to TRBJ2-7; 9 nucleotides agree with TRBD2. Germline V gene data show CDR1 as SGHTA and CDR2 as FQGNSA. The trim removed 1 base at V and 3 bases at J, leaving 7 bases unmatched. This CDR3 contains 16 residues. The chain's CDR3 is CASSLGGGGLVYEQYF. CDR3 nucleotide sequence: TGTGCCAGCAGCTTAGGCGGGGGGGGTCTCGTCTACGAGCAGTACTTC.

V gene TRBV18 combines with J gene TRBJ2-1; TRBD2 aligns across 12 bases. This CDR3 spans 17 amino acids. Trimming took 3 bases from V and 5 from J; bases not matched to a gene: 8. Per the germline V gene, CDR1 is KGHSH and CDR2 is LQKENI. CDR3 in DNA: TGTGCCAGCTCACCGCTTCGACTAGCGGGAGTACACAATGAGCAGTTCTTC. It yields the protein CASSPLRLAGVHNEQFF.

This clonotype was counted at least ten times. V gene TRBV7-2 combines with J gene TRBJ2-5; 10 positions match TRBD2. Germline-derived CDR1 and CDR2 are SGHTA and FQGNSA. The CDR3 extends over 15 amino acids. The junction had 6 bases not matched to a gene; V was cut back by 3 bases and J by 5 bases. The CDR3 coding sequence is TGTGCCAGCAGCTTGACTAGCGGGTGGAGTGAGACCCAGTACTTC. This gives the protein CASSLTSGWSETQYF.

J is TRBJ2-6 and V is TRBV4-1, with TRBD1 matching over 9 bases. This CDR3 contains 17 residues. V was pared by 4 bases and J by 4 bases, with 8 bases of the junction left unmatched. Germline V lookup: CDR1 MGHRA, CDR2 YSYEKL. In DNA, the CDR3 is TGCGCCAGCAGCCCTCGGACAGGGGTCTCCGGGGCCAACGTCCTGACTTTC. Its protein is CASSPRTGVSGANVLTF.

This chain joins TRBV10-3 and TRBJ2-7; D may be TRBD1 (5 bases). Germline values: CDR1 ENHRY, CDR2 SYGVKD. Deletions cut 3 bases from V and 3 bases from J, with 6 bases between. The CDR3 totals 12 residues. CDR3 protein: CAISDRDYEQYF. As DNA, the CDR3 is TGTGCCATCAGTGACAGGGACTACGAGCAGTACTTC.

This clonotype was counted only a few times. The J gene is TRBJ2-3, the V gene TRBV27, with D maybe TRBD2 (6 bases). V was cut by 8 bases and J by 5 bases, with 17 bases left in between. The CDR3 runs 14 residues. Germline CDR1 MNHEY, CDR2 SMNVEV (reference sequence). The CDR3 region is CASLGGLRLDTQYF. The CDR3, as DNA: TGTGCCAGCTTAGGAGGGCTGCGGTTAGATACGCAGTATTTT.

In this sample, this clonotype turned up many times. The chain joins TRBV7-2 to TRBJ2-1; D tentatively fits TRBD1 or TRBD2 (5 bases each). Trimming left V 2 bases short and J 0 bases short, with 11 bases between. The CDR3 sequence is 16 residues long. Looked up from germline, CDR1 is SGHTA and CDR2 is FQGNSA. The CDR3: CASSLNGASSYNEQFF. CDR3 DNA sequence: TGTGCCAGCAGCTTAAACGGGGCAAGCTCCTACAATGAGCAGTTCTTC.

V is TRBV20-1 and J is TRBJ2-7; D ambiguous. Germline V gene data show CDR1 as DFQATT and CDR2 as SNEGSKA (reference sequence). The CDR3 is 11 amino acids. V lost 3 bases and J 4 bases, leaving 7 bases between the germline ends. CDR3: CSASGPYEQYF. CDR3 in DNA: TGCAGTGCTAGCGGTCCATACGAGCAGTACTTC.

The table lists this clonotype with many counts. The rearrangement links TRBV4-1 to TRBJ1-1, with D perhaps TRBD1 (5 bases). Germline-derived CDR1 and CDR2 are MGHRA and YSYEKL. The CDR3 is 15 amino acids. The V end lost 2 bases, the J end lost 3 bases, and 13 bases lay between the germline ends. CDR3 region: CASSQSITGDTEAFF. The CDR3 nucleotides read TGCGCCAGCAGCCAATCGATAACGGGGGACACTGAAGCTTTCTTT.

The chain employs TRBV4-3 and TRBJ1-4; D perhaps matches TRBD1 (6 bases). The germline CDR1 and CDR2 sequences are LGHNA and YSLEER. This CDR3 spans 17 amino acids. Trimming shortened V by 4 bases and J by 2 bases, and 17 bases separated the two germline ends. CDR3 region: CASSLFLQGSTNEKLFF. The CDR3 DNA follows: TGCGCCAGCAGCCTTTTCCTCCAGGGGTCCACTAATGAAAAACTGTTTTTT.

The V gene is TRBV27, the J gene TRBJ2-5; 7 positions agree with TRBD1. This CDR3 spans 15 amino acids. CDR1 and CDR2 from the germline V gene are MNHEY and SMNVEV (reference sequence). J lost 3 bases, V lost 4 bases, and 8 bases had no gene match. The CDR3 nucleotides read TGTGCCAGCAGTTCACTCGGGACAGTTGAAGAGACCCAGTACTTC. Translated, it gives CASSSLGTVEETQYF.

This clonotype turned up a few times. V and J are TRBV12-3 or TRBV12-4 and TRBJ2-3; 7 nucleotides line up with TRBD2. This CDR3 is built from 15 residues. With V trimmed by 3 bases and J by 6 bases, 9 bases remained unmatched. The CDR3 spells CASSLAGEIGDTQYF. In nucleotides, the CDR3 is TGTGCCAGCAGTTTGGCGGGAGAGATTGGTGATACGCAGTATTTT.

This clonotype was seen repeatedly, ten times or more. The rearrangement uses TRBV7-2 and TRBJ1-2; no clear D gene. Trimming stripped 1 base from V and 8 bases from J, with 11 bases between. In germline, CDR1 is SGHTA, CDR2 FQGNSA. This CDR3 has 13 residues. CDR3 in amino acids: CASSLDSTPGYTF. The CDR3 region has the DNA TGTGCCAGCAGCTTAGACTCAACCCCGGGCTACACCTTC.

The rearrangement uses TRBV4-1 and TRBJ2-7; D gene unclear. V lost 3 bases, J lost 0 bases, and 6 bases lay in between. The CDR3 has 13 amino acids. Germline CDR1 and CDR2: MGHRA and YSYEKL. CDR3: CASSQVYSYEQYF. Here the CDR3 DNA reads TGCGCCAGCAGCCAGGTCTACTCCTACGAGCAGTACTTC.

This chain links TRBV6-6 with TRBJ2-3; D is undetermined. Per the germline V gene, CDR1 is MNHNY and CDR2 is SVGAGI (reference sequence). The CDR3 consists of 14 residues. V was trimmed by 2 bases and J by 3 bases, leaving 9 bases between them. CDR3 DNA sequence: TGTGCCAGCAGTTACGCAGGAGAAACAGATACGCAGTATTTT. Its protein product is CASSYAGETDTQYF.

This sequence joins TRBV12-3 or TRBV12-4 and TRBJ2-3, with no clear D. The CDR3 totals 13 residues. V was cut by 10 bases and J by 2 bases, with 13 bases left in between. The DNA of the CDR3 is TGTGCCACATCGCGACACAACACAGATACGCAGTATTTT. This translates into CATSRHNTDTQYF.

This sequence joins TRBV7-6 and TRBJ2-7; D possibly uses TRBD1 or TRBD2 (6 bases each). The CDR3 loop spans 17 amino acids. The V gene lost 2 bases and the J gene lost 7 bases, with 24 bases spanning the gap. Germline loops: CDR1 SGHVS, CDR2 FNYEAQ. The CDR3 loop is CASSLSGGTPLGREQYF. CDR3 sequence (DNA): TGTGCCAGCAGCTTATCGGGCGGGACACCTCTAGGACGAGAGCAGTACTTC.

The gene calls are TRBV7-2 and TRBJ2-7; 11 nucleotides line up with TRBD2. V lost 5 bases to trimming and J lost 3 bases; unmatched junction nucleotides: 6. CDR3 size: 15 residues. CDR1 SGHTA and CDR2 FQGNSA come from the germline V gene. CDR3 coding DNA: TGTGCCAGCAGCCGAGTAGCGGGGGGGGGCTACGAGCAGTACTTC. Residues: CASSRVAGGGYEQYF.

Remarks on this clonotype: At one boundary the junction diverges from the germline segment, which might be a read error. The chain joins TRBV4-1 to TRBJ2-2; perhaps TRBD2 as D (5 bases). Germline loops: CDR1 MGHRA, CDR2 YSYEKL. The CDR3 length is 16 residues. In DNA, the CDR3 is TGTGCCAGCAGCCAAGCGGATTCAGCGAACACCGGGGAGCTGTTTTTT. It is translated as CASSQADSANTGELFF.

The chain combines TRBV7-6 with TRBJ2-3, with TRBD2 identical over 11 bases. The CDR3 covers 16 residues. Per the germline V gene, CDR1 is SGHVS and CDR2 is FNYEAQ. The V gene end was trimmed by 5 bases and the J gene end by 5 bases; junction bases not matched to a gene: 9. In DNA, the CDR3 is TGTGCCAGCAGCAAACTAGCGGGAGAGGTCGTAGATACGCAGTATTTT. Its translation is CASSKLAGEVVDTQYF.

The genes are TRBV5-6 and TRBJ2-1; D gene uncertain. Trimming took 2 bases from V and 2 from J, leaving 11 bases between them. Germline CDR1 reads SGHDT; CDR2 reads YYEEEE. CDR3 length: 15 residues. CDR3 DNA: TGTGCCAGCAGCTTAATAGGTACGGCCTACAATGAGCAGTTCTTC. Residues: CASSLIGTAYNEQFF.

The rearrangement links TRBV7-9 to TRBJ2-1, with unresolved D. Per germline, CDR1 SEHNR and CDR2 FQNEAQ (reference sequence). The CDR3 length is 14 residues. Trimming took 4 bases from V and 3 from J, leaving 10 bases between them. CDR3 residues: CASSSSIGYNEQFF. The CDR3 DNA follows: TGTGCCAGCAGCTCGAGTATCGGCTACAATGAGCAGTTCTTC. The full variable domain, completed using reference TRBV7-9 and TRBJ2-1, is DTGVSQNPRHKITKRGQNVTFRCDPISEHNRLYWYRQTLGQGPEFLTYFQNEAQLEKSRLLSDRFSAERPKGSFSTLEIQRTEQGDSAMYLCASSSSIGYNEQFFGPGTRLTVL.

This chain joins TRBV2 and TRBJ1-5; D is ambiguous. This CDR3 has 15 residues. Germline CDR1 is SNHLY and CDR2 is FYNNEI. V shed 5 bases and J shed 7 bases, with 18 bases lying between them. CDR3 nucleotides: TGTGCCAGCAGTTCCGAGTCGGGGAGTGAGCAGCCCCAGCATTTT. Translated, it gives CASSSESGSEQPQHF. Based on the CDR3 plus reference TRBV2 and TRBJ1-5, the full variable domain is EPEVTQTPSHQVTQMGQEVILRCVPISNHLYFYWYRQILGQKVEFLVSFYNNEISEKSEIFDDQFSVERPDGSNFTLKIRSTKLEDSAMYFCASSSESGSEQPQHFGDGTRLSIL.

This chain links TRBV5-1 with TRBJ2-5; maybe TRBD1 (6 bases). Per the germline V gene, CDR1 is SGHRS and CDR2 is YFSETQ. The V end was cut by 4 bases, the J end by 1 base, with 17 bases between. This CDR3 comprises 16 residues. This CDR3 reads CASSLRQVSGQETQYF. In nucleotides, the CDR3 is TGCGCCAGCAGCCTGAGACAGGTTTCGGGCCAAGAGACCCAGTACTTC.

This clonotype was picked up a small number of times. V gene TRBV19 combines with J gene TRBJ2-2; 7 positions match TRBD2. After removal of 5 bases from V and 6 bases from J, the junction contained 9 bases not matched to a gene. The CDR3 loop spans 15 amino acids. Germline V CDR1 and CDR2: LNHDA, SQIVND (reference sequence). In DNA, the CDR3 is TGTGCCAGTAGTCCGGGGAGGGATGGCCCCGGGGAGCTGTTTTTT. It codes for CASSPGRDGPGELFF.

The rearrangement joins TRBV6-1 to TRBJ1-3; D may be TRBD1 (5 bases). From germline, CDR1 is MNHNS and CDR2 SASEGT. There are 15 residues in the CDR3. V was cut by 0 bases and J by 2 bases, with 8 bases left in between. The CDR3 DNA follows: TGTGCCAGCAGTGAAGCCAGCAGGGCTGGAAACACCATATATTTT. It specifies CASSEASRAGNTIYF.